Below, 12 T cell receptor beta chains from the same sample are listed, as sequenced in a study of OX40 agonist ivuxolimab in advanced cancers. Sequencing used immunoSEQ multiplex PCR; TCRdb keeps in-frame clones, though not all of them. The table records some 60,000 clones, approximately 80% of them present only once. Sequenced material: CD4+ or CD8+ T cells sorted from blood, taken in a trial of the OX40 agonist ivuxolimab. The receptors come from an adult with an advanced solid tumor such as melanoma, head and neck, liver or kidney cancer.

The CDR3 sequence: CASSFSDFGETQYF. DNA for the CDR3: TGTGCCAGCAGCTTTAGCGACTTCGGAGAGACCCAGTACTTC. V gene TRBV11-2 combines with J gene TRBJ2-5, with a tentative D call TRBD2 (5 bases). This CDR3 contains 14 residues. V was clipped by 3 bases and J by 4 bases, with 12 bases between them. Germline V gene data show CDR1 as SGHAT and CDR2 as FQNNGV. Combining the CDR3 with reference TRBV11-2 and TRBJ2-5 gives the whole variable domain EAGVAQSPRYKIIEKRQSVAFWCNPISGHATLYWYQQILGQGPKLLIQFQNNGVVDDSQLPKDRFSAERLKGVDSTLKIQPAKLEDSAVYLCASSFSDFGETQYFGPGTRLLVL.

V gene TRBV7-3 combines with J gene TRBJ2-5; either TRBD1 or TRBD2 may supply D (6 bases each). CDR1 SGHTA and CDR2 FQGTGA come from the germline V gene. The CDR3 has 15 amino acids. Trimming stripped 1 base from V and 7 bases from J, with 16 bases between. CDR3 sequence reads: CASSLIGGGSGTQYF. The CDR3 DNA sequence: TGTGCCAGCAGCTTAATTGGAGGGGGATCGGGGACCCAGTACTTC.

This chain connects TRBV6-1 to TRBJ1-2; 11 bases match TRBD1. The V gene's germline CDR1 is MNHNS and CDR2 SASEGT. With 10 bases clipped from V and 5 bases from J, the junction kept 6 bases outside the gene matches. The CDR3 sequence is 13 residues long. Here the CDR3 reads CATRTGGVYGYTF. As DNA, the CDR3 is TGTGCCACTAGGACAGGGGGCGTTTATGGCTACACCTTC.

This chain uses TRBV7-2 with TRBJ2-1; 8 positions match TRBD2. V lost 3 bases and J lost 5; bases outside the gene matches: 3. The length of the CDR3 is 14 residues. Germline loops: CDR1 SGHTA, CDR2 FQGNSA. CDR3 DNA: TGTGCCAGCAGCTTGACTAGCGACCACAATGAGCAGTTCTTC. Residues: CASSLTSDHNEQFF.

This chain links TRBV4-2 with TRBJ2-5, with D possibly being TRBD1 or TRBD2 (7 bases each). The CDR3 covers 17 residues. Germline CDR1 is LGHNA and CDR2 is YNFKEQ. V dropped 4 bases and J dropped 2 bases, with 20 bases sitting between them. The CDR3 DNA reads TGTGCCAGCAGCCTCATAGGGGGCCCCGGGGGGCAAGAGACCCAGTACTTC. This translates into CASSLIGGPGGQETQYF.

V usage is TRBV27 and J usage is TRBJ2-5; 12 nucleotides match TRBD2. The germline V gene encodes CDR1 MNHEY and CDR2 SMNVEV (reference sequence). The ends lost 6 bases at V and 11 bases at J; junction bases unmatched: 13. The CDR3 consists of 15 residues. CDR3 in DNA: TGTGCCAGCAGGCCCGCTAGCGGGAGGGGTAGCGGGCAGTACTTC. It codes for CASRPASGRGSGQYF.

This clone was counted once. The rearrangement uses TRBV29-1 and TRBJ2-4; 11 bases are shared with TRBD2. V dropped 6 bases and J dropped 3; count of bases not matched to a gene: 4. Per germline, CDR1 SQVTM and CDR2 ANQGSEA. The CDR3 loop spans 14 amino acids. DNA of the CDR3: TGCAGCGTACTAGCGGGAGAGGTCAAAAACATTCAGTACTTC. The encoded protein is CSVLAGEVKNIQYF. Full variable domain (remainder filled in from reference TRBV29-1 and TRBJ2-4): SAVISQKPSRDICQRGTSLTIQCQVDSQVTMMFWYRQQPGQSLTLIATANQGSEATYESGFVIDKFPISRPNLTFSTLTVSNMSPEDSSIYLCSVLAGEVKNIQYFGAGTRLSVL.

This chain connects TRBV5-1 to TRBJ2-7; D is ambiguous. The germline gives CDR1 SGHRS, CDR2 YFSETQ. Trimming stripped 0 bases from V and 5 bases from J, with 6 bases between. This CDR3 is 12 amino acids long. The CDR3 reads CASSLGVDEQYF. CDR3 nucleotides: TGCGCCAGCAGCTTGGGGGTGGACGAGCAGTACTTC.

On this clone: Other DNA sequences in this specimen translate into the identical CDR3. The J gene is TRBJ1-5, the V gene TRBV19; a weak D match, TRBD1 (6 bases). Trimming stripped 9 bases from V and 5 bases from J, with 14 bases between. This CDR3 has 13 residues. Germline V gene data show CDR1 as LNHDA and CDR2 as SQIVND (reference sequence). In nucleotides, the CDR3 is TGTGCCAGCAGCCAGGGGATGGATCAGCCCCAGCATTTT. Encoded protein: CASSQGMDQPQHF.

The chain is built from TRBV5-4 and TRBJ2-5; perhaps D is TRBD1 or TRBD2 (6 bases each). This CDR3 has 13 amino acids. V was cut by 5 bases and J by 3 bases, with 11 bases left in between. CDR1 is SGHNT and CDR2 is YYREEE in the germline V gene (reference sequence). In DNA, the CDR3 is TGTGCCAGCAGAGAAGGGGGGAAAGAGACCCAGTACTTC. Its translation: CASREGGKETQYF.

Concerning this clone: A read error may produce the germline difference seen at one junction end. The chain has TRBV18 and TRBJ2-5, with unresolved D. Germline CDR1 reads KGHSH; CDR2 reads LQKENI. The CDR3 sequence is 12 residues long. CDR3 loop: CASSPPQETQYF. As DNA, the CDR3 is TGTGCCAGCTCCCCACCTCAAGAGACCCAGTACTTC.

The chain is built from TRBV21-1 and TRBJ2-5. TRBV21-1 is assigned pseudogene status. The CDR3 sequence is 14 residues long. This CDR3 is CASSKIIPRETQYF. CDR3 DNA sequence: TGTGCCAGCAGCAAAATTATACCAAGAGAGACCCAGTACTTC.